The 27 T cell receptor beta chains in this list originate from one sample, sequenced in a study of cytomegalovirus exposure and HLA in healthy donors. This PCR relied on a set of 60 Vbeta primers and 13 Jbeta primers. TCRdb's copy holds only in-frame clones and misses some; the assay was immunoSEQ multiplex PCR. The data contain approximately 220,000 clones, approximately 79% of them singletons. The material sequenced was PBMCs. Source of these receptors: a young man in good health and CMV-seronegative.

This chain joins TRBV6-6 and TRBJ1-2; 10 bases are shared with TRBD1. Germline CDR1 MNHNY, CDR2 SVGAGI (reference sequence). V lost 5 bases and J lost 13; bases outside the gene matches: 7. This CDR3 spans 12 amino acids. CDR3 DNA: TGTGCCAGCAGTACACCTGGGGACAGGGGCACCTTC. As protein: CASSTPGDRGTF.

Points on this clone: The junction departs from germline at one end; a sequencing error may be responsible. V usage is TRBV28 and J usage is TRBJ2-7; D ambiguous. Germline V CDR1 and CDR2: MDHEN, SYDVKM. This CDR3 has 13 residues. DNA for the CDR3: TGTGCCACCAGTCCCCTGCAGTCCCACGAGCAGTACTTC. Translation gives CATSPLQSHEQYF.

The chain's CDR3 is CASSEAVSSWWDRERVSGKNEQFF. The DNA for the CDR3 is TGTGCCAGCAGTGAAGCTGTGTCCTCCTGGTGGGACAGGGAAAGAGTATCGGGGAAAAATGAGCAGTTCTTC. The gene calls are TRBV2 and TRBJ2-1; 9 bases fit TRBD1. The CDR3 extends over 24 amino acids. V shed 0 bases, J shed 7 bases, and the junction held 31 bases outside the gene matches. Germline V lookup: CDR1 SNHLY, CDR2 FYNNEI.

CDR3 bases: TGTGCCATCAGTGAGTCTTCTACCGAGCAGTACTTC. Protein sequence: CAISESSTEQYF. The rearrangement joins TRBV10-3 to TRBJ2-7; no clear D gene. The CDR3 loop spans 12 amino acids. Germline V lookup: CDR1 ENHRY, CDR2 SYGVKD. Trimming stripped 0 bases from V and 6 bases from J, with 6 bases between.

The V call is TRBV28, the J call TRBJ2-7, with 7 bases fitting TRBD1. The CDR3 extends over 14 amino acids. V lost 2 bases to trimming and J lost 3 bases; unmatched junction nucleotides: 4. CDR1 is MDHEN and CDR2 is SYDVKM in the germline V gene. The CDR3 DNA reads TGTGCCAGCAGTTTACGAGCAGGGGGCTACGAGCAGTACTTC. Residues: CASSLRAGGYEQYF.

The genes are TRBV5-1 and TRBJ2-7, with D perhaps matching TRBD1 (6 bases). V lost 0 bases and J lost 6, with 10 bases in between. Looked up from germline, CDR1 is SGHRS and CDR2 is YFSETQ. This CDR3 is 13 amino acids long. This CDR3 reads CASSLEQGREQYF. CDR3 nucleotides: TGCGCCAGCAGCTTGGAACAGGGACGCGAGCAGTACTTC.

This clone was counted a few times. V usage is TRBV6-6 and J usage is TRBJ1-1; possibly TRBD1 for D (6 bases). Germline V CDR1 and CDR2: MNHNY, SVGAGI (reference sequence). V lost 6 bases and J 3 bases, leaving 17 bases between the germline ends. CDR3 size: 15 residues. The CDR3 nucleotides read TGTGCCAGCAGGAGGCCTAGGGGGACGGACACTGAAGCTTTCTTT. As protein: CASRRPRGTDTEAFF.

The gene calls are TRBV13 and TRBJ2-5; perhaps TRBD1 as D (6 bases). The J call is doubtful: the DNA matches TRBJ2-7 better. The germline gives CDR1 PRHDT, CDR2 FYEKMQ (reference sequence). The CDR3 runs to 12 residues. DNA for the CDR3: TGTGCCAGCAGCGCGAGGGGGTACGAGCAGTACTTC. Residues: CASSARGYEQYF.

The chain has TRBV7-9 and TRBJ2-1; perhaps TRBD2 as D (5 bases). The germline V gene encodes CDR1 SEHNR and CDR2 FQNEAQ (reference sequence). V was trimmed by 10 bases and J by 6 bases, leaving 16 bases between them. This CDR3 comprises 13 residues. CDR3 in DNA: TGTGCCATCTTACTAGTCCCCTTCAATGAGCAGTTCTTC. Amino acids: CAILLVPFNEQFF.

The chain couples TRBV30 to TRBJ1-5; 7 nucleotides align to TRBD1. The V gene end was trimmed by 0 bases and the J gene end by 11 bases; junction bases not matched to a gene: 13. This CDR3 is built from 15 residues. Per germline, CDR1 GTSNPN and CDR2 SVGIG (reference sequence). In nucleotides, the CDR3 is TGTGCCTGGAGTGTACCAGGGGGAGGCTTCGGGGCCCAGCATTTT. Its protein product is CAWSVPGGGFGAQHF.

CDR3 sequence: CASSQGDSSGNTIYF. CDR3 sequence (DNA): TGCGCCAGCAGCCAAGGAGACAGCTCTGGAAACACCATATATTTT. V and J are TRBV4-3 and TRBJ1-3; TRBD1 is a possible D gene (5 bases). V was clipped by 1 base and J by 0 bases, with 7 bases between them. There are 15 residues in the CDR3. CDR1 LGHNA and CDR2 YSLEER come from the germline V gene.

This chain uses TRBV23-1 with TRBJ2-5, with 9 bases identical to TRBD1. TRBV23-1 is an ORF for which the function is uncertain. V trimming: 6 bases; J trimming: 1 base; junction bases outside the gene matches: 9. The CDR3 is made up of 16 amino acids. The CDR3, as DNA: TGCGCCAGCAGGATCCCGGGACAGGGCCCCCAAGAGACCCAGTACTTC. Translated, it gives CASRIPGQGPQETQYF.

As to this clone: One end of the junction varies from germline; a read error may be responsible. V gene TRBV5-5 combines with J gene TRBJ1-1; D is uncertain. Germline loops: CDR1 SGHKS, CDR2 YYEKEE (reference sequence). The CDR3 length is 13 residues. DNA for the CDR3: TGTGCCAGCAGCTGGCGGTGGAACGCTGAAGCTTTCTTT. Translation gives CASSWRWNAEAFF.

The chain couples TRBV15 to TRBJ2-7; 9 positions match TRBD1. The CDR3 spans 15 residues. V lost 6 bases to trimming and J lost 3 bases; unmatched junction nucleotides: 9. Germline lookup yields CDR1 LNHNV and CDR2 YYDKDF (reference sequence). CDR3 DNA sequence: TGTGCCACCAGTGACCCCGGACAGGGGAACTACGAGCAGTACTTC. It specifies CATSDPGQGNYEQYF.

The V and J genes are TRBV18 and TRBJ2-3; 8 bases are a match to TRBD2. Per the germline V gene, CDR1 is KGHSH and CDR2 is LQKENI. This CDR3 has 14 residues. With V trimmed by 2 bases and J by 3 bases, 1 base remained unmatched. The CDR3 nucleotides read TGTGCCAGCTCACCAACTAGCGGTACAGATACGCAGTATTTT. Translation gives CASSPTSGTDTQYF.

The chain joins TRBV4-2 to TRBJ1-2; the match to TRBD1 covers 8 bases. Trimming at V came to 1 base and at J to 7 bases, leaving 17 bases not matched to a gene. Germline-derived CDR1 and CDR2 are LGHNA and YNFKEQ. This CDR3 region has 18 residues. CDR3 protein: CASSQGGGSRTGSLGYTF. DNA for the CDR3: TGTGCCAGCAGCCAAGGGGGGGGCTCGAGGACAGGGAGTCTTGGCTACACCTTC.

V is TRBV6-1 and J is TRBJ1-1; 9 bases map to TRBD1. Trimming took 5 bases from V and 5 from J; bases not matched to a gene: 6. The germline CDR1 and CDR2 sequences are MNHNS and SASEGT. CDR3 size: 14 residues. The CDR3 DNA sequence: TGTGCCAGCAGTTTGGTGACAGGGGGGACTGAAGCTTTCTTT. Its protein is CASSLVTGGTEAFF.

This clone appeared a few times. The chain is built from TRBV11-2 and TRBJ2-1, with 9 bases aligning to TRBD2. Germline V gene sequence: CDR1 SGHAT, CDR2 FQNNGV. The CDR3 covers 15 residues. V was pared by 5 bases and J by 3 bases, with 5 bases of the junction left unmatched. The CDR3: CASSPAGGLYNEQFF. The DNA of the CDR3 is TGTGCCAGCAGCCCAGCGGGAGGCCTCTACAATGAGCAGTTCTTC.

This clone was recorded only once. The rearrangement links TRBV6-5 to TRBJ1-1, with D maybe TRBD1 (6 bases). Germline loops: CDR1 MNHEY, CDR2 SVGAGI. V was pared by 4 bases and J by 7 bases, with 19 bases between. The CDR3 has 15 residues. In DNA, the CDR3 is TGTGCCAGCAGTTCACCATTAGGACAGTCAGGTGAAGCTTTCTTT. Protein: CASSSPLGQSGEAFF.

J is TRBJ2-1 and V is TRBV19, with 7 bases identical to TRBD2. Germline V lookup: CDR1 LNHDA, CDR2 SQIVND (reference sequence). This CDR3 has 13 amino acids. Germline trimming cut 5 bases from V and 9 bases from J; bases unmatched to any gene: 7. The CDR3 DNA follows: TGTGCCAGTAGTGCCGTGACTAGCAGTGAGCAGTTCTTC. This sequence encodes CASSAVTSSEQFF.

This clone was counted once. The chain uses TRBV27 and TRBJ2-7, with 9 bases lining up with TRBD1. J gave up 2 bases and V 9 bases, and 8 bases lay outside the gene matches. This CDR3 has 14 amino acids. Per germline, CDR1 MNHEY and CDR2 SMNVEV (reference sequence). The chain's CDR3 is CARSGHRGPYEQYF. The CDR3 DNA reads as TGTGCCAGGTCGGGGCACAGGGGGCCCTACGAGCAGTACTTC.

The rearrangement links TRBV7-9 to TRBJ1-1; tentatively, D is TRBD1 (5 bases). This CDR3 has 13 residues. Germline V lookup: CDR1 SEHNR, CDR2 FQNEAQ (reference sequence). Between the trimmed V and J ends, which lost 1 base and 3 bases, there was a span of 6 bases. CDR3 DNA sequence: TGTGCCAGCAGCTTAGGGGGCCACACTGAAGCTTTCTTT. This gives the protein CASSLGGHTEAFF.

In this sample, this clone turned up once. This chain joins TRBV10-3 and TRBJ1-3, with D hard to call. The V gene's germline CDR1 is ENHRY and CDR2 SYGVKD. This CDR3 has 14 amino acids. V dropped 5 bases and J dropped 0 bases, with 8 bases sitting between them. The CDR3 DNA follows: TGTGCCATCAGTCGCGACAACTCTGGAAACACCATATATTTT. It is translated as CAISRDNSGNTIYF.

This chain joins TRBV30 and TRBJ1-6, with D possibly being TRBD1 (5 bases). The germline gives CDR1 GTSNPN, CDR2 SVGIG (reference sequence). Trimming shortened V by 0 bases and J by 5 bases, and 17 bases separated the two germline ends. The CDR3 has 17 residues. CDR3 in DNA: TGTGCCTGGAGTGTACAGGCGTTCGGACAAAATAATTCACCCCTCCACTTT. As protein: CAWSVQAFGQNNSPLHF.

The chain links TRBV7-6 to TRBJ2-7, with TRBD2 matching 12 bases. Germline lookup yields CDR1 SGHVS and CDR2 FNYEAQ. After removal of 2 bases from V and 4 bases from J, the junction contained 12 bases not matched to a gene. CDR3 length: 18 residues. CDR3 sequence (DNA): TGTGCCAGCAGCTTACCGAAGGGGGCTAGCGGGGGGGCTTACGAGCAGTACTTC. It codes for CASSLPKGASGGAYEQYF.

The chain employs TRBV5-1 and TRBJ2-6; D not resolved. V lost 4 bases to trimming and J lost 0 bases, with 11 bases between them. Germline V gene lookup returns CDR1 SGHRS and CDR2 YFSETQ. The CDR3 contains 16 residues. CDR3 in DNA: TGCGCCAGCAGCATGGACGAGAGCTCTGGGGCCAACGTCCTGACTTTC. Translating gives CASSMDESSGANVLTF.

This sequence joins TRBV9 and TRBJ2-1; TRBD2 agrees at 12 bases. The germline CDR1 and CDR2 sequences are SGDLS and YYNGEE. This CDR3 contains 15 residues. V lost 4 bases, J lost 7 bases, and 6 bases stayed unmatched. CDR3 amino acids: CASSPRLAGENEQFF. The CDR3 DNA follows: TGTGCCAGCAGCCCCCGACTAGCGGGAGAAAATGAGCAGTTCTTC.